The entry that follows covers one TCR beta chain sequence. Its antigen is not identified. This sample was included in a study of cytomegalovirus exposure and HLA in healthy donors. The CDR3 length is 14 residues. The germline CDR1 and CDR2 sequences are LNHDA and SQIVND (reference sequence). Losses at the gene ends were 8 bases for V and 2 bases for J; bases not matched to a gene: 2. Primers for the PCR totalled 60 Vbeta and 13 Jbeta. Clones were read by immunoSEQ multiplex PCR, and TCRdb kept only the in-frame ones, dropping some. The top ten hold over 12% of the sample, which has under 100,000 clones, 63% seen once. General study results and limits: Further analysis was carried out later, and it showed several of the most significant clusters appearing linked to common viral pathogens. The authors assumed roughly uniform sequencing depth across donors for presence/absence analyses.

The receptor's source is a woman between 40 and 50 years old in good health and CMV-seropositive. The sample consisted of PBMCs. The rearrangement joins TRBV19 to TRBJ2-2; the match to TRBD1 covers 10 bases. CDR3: CASDRGLNTGELFF. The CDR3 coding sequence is TGTGCCAGTGACAGGGGGCTAAACACCGGGGAGCTGTTTTTT.